This T cell receptor beta chain was captured in a study of shared clonotypes between healthy human individuals. The germline CDR1 and CDR2 sequences are SEHNR and FQNEAQ (reference sequence). The CDR3 runs 14 residues. Trimming at V came to 1 base and at J to 8 bases, leaving 4 bases not matched to a gene. Profiling relied on immunoSEQ multiplex PCR, and the TCRdb table lists in-frame clones only, not all of them. The table lists 600,000 or so clones, roughly 98% of them singletons, with 0.3% in the top ten. As concerns this clone: Its antigen is not known.

CD8 cells regarded as naive lacked CD45RO, were positively chosen for CCR7, and omitted terminally differentiated effector memory CD45RA+ cells. Every donor, a Caucasian adult, lived in Nashville, Tennessee. Findings and limits, study-wide: It was the non-shared clonotypes that had lower generation probabilities than clonotypes shared by all four donors.

This chain joins TRBV7-9 and TRBJ2-1; 8 positions match TRBD2. This clonotype was obtained from a man aged 25-45 years in good health. Sample: naive CD8+ T cells sorted from blood. The CDR3 region is CASSLGGRNDEQFF. CDR3 bases: TGTGCCAGCAGCTTAGGCGGGAGGAACGATGAGCAGTTCTTC.